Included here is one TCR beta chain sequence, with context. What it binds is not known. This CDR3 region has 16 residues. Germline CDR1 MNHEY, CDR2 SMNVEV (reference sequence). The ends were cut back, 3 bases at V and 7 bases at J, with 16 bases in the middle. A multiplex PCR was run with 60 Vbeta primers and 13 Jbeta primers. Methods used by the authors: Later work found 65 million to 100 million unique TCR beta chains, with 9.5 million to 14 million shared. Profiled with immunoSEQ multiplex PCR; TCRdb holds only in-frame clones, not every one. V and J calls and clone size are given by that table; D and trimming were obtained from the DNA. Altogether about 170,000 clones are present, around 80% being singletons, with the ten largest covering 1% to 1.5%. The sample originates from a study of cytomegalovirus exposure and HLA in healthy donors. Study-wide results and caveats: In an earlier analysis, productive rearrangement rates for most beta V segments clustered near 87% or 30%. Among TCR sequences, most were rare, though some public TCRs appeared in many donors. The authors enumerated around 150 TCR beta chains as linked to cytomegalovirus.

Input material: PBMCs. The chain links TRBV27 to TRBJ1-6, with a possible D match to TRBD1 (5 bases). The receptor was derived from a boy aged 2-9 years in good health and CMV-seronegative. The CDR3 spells CASSLYRTGLNSPLHF. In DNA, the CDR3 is TGTGCCAGCAGTTTGTACAGAACAGGCCTAAATTCACCCCTCCACTTT.